This T cell receptor beta chain was found in a study of OX40 agonist ivuxolimab in advanced cancers. Study as a whole: Patients were given ivuxolimab, an antibody that agonizes OX40 (CD134). A partial response was reached by three patients: one with hepatocellular carcinoma and two with cutaneous melanoma. Overall study findings and caveats: The study found among the lowest clonal expansion in partial responders at 0.1-3.0 mg/kg. On average, CD8+ T cells showed a greater number of expanded clones than CD4+.

Trimming removed 3 bases at V and 6 bases at J, with 15 bases between. Germline V gene lookup returns CDR1 LNHDA and CDR2 SQIVND (reference sequence). CDR3 length equals 14 residues. On this clone itself: Its target is not known.

Profiled with immunoSEQ multiplex PCR; TCRdb holds only in-frame clones, not every one. The sample contains under 85,000 clones, around 93% of which appear only once. The source of this sequence is an adult with an advanced solid tumor such as melanoma, head and neck, liver or kidney cancer. The input for sequencing was CD4+ or CD8+ T cells sorted from blood, taken in a trial of the OX40 agonist ivuxolimab. The gene calls are TRBV19 and TRBJ2-7; maybe TRBD2 (5 bases). CDR3 bases: TGTGCCAGTAGTATTGGACTGATCCCTGGCGAGCAGTACTTC. Encoded protein: CASSIGLIPGEQYF.